This entry lists 17 T cell receptor beta chains sequenced from one sample in a study of blood T cell repertoires in COVID-19. Only in-frame clones appear in the TCRdb table, and some are missing; sequencing was by immunoSEQ multiplex PCR. The repertoire holds roughly 70,000 clones, with around 90% as singletons. The sample comprised peripheral blood. The receptors here all came from an elderly woman with active or convalescent COVID-19.

This clone was counted a single time. The chain couples TRBV4-3 to TRBJ1-1; 8 nucleotides match TRBD1. The trim removed 3 bases at V and 5 bases at J, leaving 8 bases unmatched. The germline V gene encodes CDR1 LGHNA and CDR2 YSLEER. This CDR3 region has 15 residues. The CDR3 loop is CASSQSTGVLTEAFF. The CDR3 nucleotides are TGCGCCAGCAGCCAGTCGACAGGGGTTTTAACTGAAGCTTTCTTT.

On this clone: Other DNA variants within this sample encode the same CDR3. The chain has TRBV9 and TRBJ1-2; no definite D call. The CDR3 contains 12 residues. Trimming removed 3 bases from V and 5 bases from J, with 8 bases in between. Germline V gene lookup returns CDR1 SGDLS and CDR2 YYNGEE. CDR3 loop: CASSAGLYGYTF. The CDR3 coding sequence is TGTGCCAGCAGCGCAGGACTTTATGGCTACACCTTC. Combining the CDR3 with reference TRBV9 and TRBJ1-2 gives the whole variable domain DSGVTQTPKHLITATGQRVTLRCSPRSGDLSVYWYQQSLDQGLQFLIQYYNGEERAKGNILERFSAQQFPDLHSELNLSSLELGDSALYFCASSAGLYGYTFGSGTRLTVV.

The rearrangement joins TRBV6-6 to TRBJ2-3; TRBD1 agrees at 7 bases. The CDR3 runs to 15 residues. Losses at the gene ends were 5 bases for V and 3 bases for J; bases not matched to a gene: 8. Germline-derived CDR1 and CDR2 are MNHNY and SVGAGI (reference sequence). CDR3 residues: CASSDSGRGTDTQYF. CDR3 nucleotides: TGTGCCAGCAGTGATAGTGGCAGGGGGACAGATACGCAGTATTTT.

The genes are TRBV27 and TRBJ1-1; D perhaps matches TRBD1 (6 bases). Germline V lookup: CDR1 MNHEY, CDR2 SMNVEV (reference sequence). The CDR3 consists of 13 residues. V lost 6 bases and J lost 4, with 12 bases in between. The DNA of the CDR3 is TGTGCCAGCAGGGGGGGGGCGGGCACTGAAGCTTTCTTT. This translates into CASRGGAGTEAFF.

The rearrangement uses TRBV5-4 and TRBJ2-7; 9 bases match TRBD2. Germline V gives CDR1 SGHNT, CDR2 YYREEE (reference sequence). With 3 bases clipped from V and 2 bases from J, the junction kept 3 bases outside the gene matches. The CDR3 length is 14 residues. For the CDR3, the DNA is TGTGCCAGCAGCTCAAGCGGGGGGACCTACGAGCAGTACTTC. It yields the protein CASSSSGGTYEQYF.

The chain uses TRBV28 and TRBJ1-1, with D uncertain. The V gene's germline CDR1 is MDHEN and CDR2 SYDVKM. V shed 1 base and J shed 3 bases, with 9 bases lying between them. This CDR3 contains 14 residues. CDR3 residues: CASSLLFGDTEAFF. CDR3 DNA: TGTGCCAGCAGTTTATTGTTCGGGGACACTGAAGCTTTCTTT.

The rearrangement joins TRBV9 to TRBJ1-4; D is ambiguous. This CDR3 region has 15 residues. The germline CDR1 and CDR2 sequences are SGDLS and YYNGEE. V dropped 4 bases and J dropped 6 bases, with 16 bases sitting between them. The CDR3 loop reads CASSISAEGYEKLFF. CDR3 sequence (DNA): TGTGCCAGCAGCATATCAGCGGAGGGCTATGAAAAACTGTTTTTT.

CDR3 in amino acids: CASSYSSGTDPSNTEAFF. The DNA for the CDR3 is TGTGCCAGCAGTTACTCGAGTGGGACAGACCCTTCCAACACTGAAGCTTTCTTT. The chain recombines TRBV6-2 or TRBV6-3 with TRBJ1-1; 7 positions agree with TRBD1. Germline CDR1 and CDR2: MNHEY and SVGEGT. Trimming took 0 bases from V and 2 from J; bases not matched to a gene: 12. This CDR3 spans 18 amino acids.

V usage is TRBV7-2 and J usage is TRBJ1-4, with a tentative D call TRBD1 (5 bases). Trimming took 5 bases from V and 0 from J, leaving 10 bases between them. The CDR3 sequence is 15 residues long. CDR1 SGHTA and CDR2 FQGNSA come from the germline V gene. In DNA form, the CDR3 reads TGTGCCAGCAGCAAACAGGTGGCAACTAATGAAAAACTGTTTTTT. Translated: CASSKQVATNEKLFF.

In its sample, this clone was seen once. This CDR3 is CASSQVRSGANVLTF. Here the CDR3 DNA reads TGTGCCAGCAGCCAAGTCCGCTCTGGGGCCAACGTCCTGACTTTC. This chain joins TRBV14 and TRBJ2-6; D ambiguous. The germline V gene has CDR1 SGHDN and CDR2 FVKESK. V lost 1 base and J 0 bases, leaving 4 bases between the germline ends. This CDR3 is 15 amino acids long.

The V and J genes are TRBV6-5 and TRBJ1-2; 9 bases fit TRBD1. CDR1 and CDR2 (germline): MNHEY, SVGAGI. After removal of 6 bases from V and 4 bases from J, the junction contained 9 bases not matched to a gene. CDR3 length: 15 residues. The CDR3 DNA follows: TGTGCCAGCAGCGAGGAAGAGGACAGGGGCTATGGCTACACCTTC. Its translation is CASSEEEDRGYGYTF.

The J gene is TRBJ2-3, the V gene TRBV28; TRBD2 matches at 12 bases. In germline, CDR1 is MDHEN, CDR2 SYDVKM. Losses at the gene ends were 6 bases for V and 1 base for J; bases not matched to a gene: 20. This CDR3 region has 21 residues. The CDR3 loop is CASSYMKSLAGGLIRTDTQYF. In DNA, the CDR3 is TGTGCCAGCAGCTATATGAAATCACTAGCGGGGGGACTCATTCGCACAGATACGCAGTATTTT.

Here the CDR3 DNA reads TGTGCCAGCAGCTTCAGGACTAGCGGTTTAGGGGATGAGCAGTTCTTC. Its translation is CASSFRTSGLGDEQFF. This chain uses TRBV9 with TRBJ2-1, with 10 bases identical to TRBD2. The length of the CDR3 is 16 residues. CDR1 is SGDLS, CDR2 YYNGEE, per germline. V gave up 4 bases and J gave up 8 bases; unmatched junction bases: 12.

The gene calls are TRBV6-2 or TRBV6-3 and TRBJ2-1; maybe TRBD1 (5 bases). CDR3 length equals 12 residues. Looked up from germline, CDR1 is MNHEY and CDR2 is SVGEGT. The germline V and J ends were trimmed by 5 bases and 6 bases, with 8 bases remaining between them. In nucleotides, the CDR3 is TGTGCCAGCAGTAAACAGGTCAATGAGCAGTTCTTC. Translating it yields CASSKQVNEQFF.

This chain joins TRBV5-8 and TRBJ1-5, with a possible D match to TRBD1 (6 bases). The V end was cut by 5 bases, the J end by 3 bases, with 12 bases between. The CDR3 spans 14 residues. Germline-derived CDR1 and CDR2 are SGHTS and YDEGEE. CDR3 DNA sequence: TGTGCCAGCAGTCTGAGGACAGTCAATCAGCCCCAGCATTTT. It is translated as CASSLRTVNQPQHF.

The genes are TRBV3-1 (or the pseudogene TRBV3-2) and TRBJ2-5; 7 nucleotides align to TRBD1. The germline gives CDR1 LGHDT, CDR2 YNNKEL (reference sequence). Unmatched junction bases numbered 0, after V lost 4 bases and J lost 1 base. CDR3 length equals 13 residues. The CDR3 loop is CASSRTGQETQYF. DNA of the CDR3: TGTGCCAGCAGCCGGACAGGCCAAGAGACCCAGTACTTC.

The CDR3 reads CASSYRSSSSYEQYF. CDR3 in DNA: TGTGCCAGCAGTTATAGGAGTTCAAGCTCCTACGAGCAGTACTTC. The genes are TRBV2 and TRBJ2-7; D unresolved. V lost 5 bases and J 0 bases, leaving 14 bases between the germline ends. The CDR3 sequence is 15 residues long. Germline lookup yields CDR1 SNHLY and CDR2 FYNNEI.